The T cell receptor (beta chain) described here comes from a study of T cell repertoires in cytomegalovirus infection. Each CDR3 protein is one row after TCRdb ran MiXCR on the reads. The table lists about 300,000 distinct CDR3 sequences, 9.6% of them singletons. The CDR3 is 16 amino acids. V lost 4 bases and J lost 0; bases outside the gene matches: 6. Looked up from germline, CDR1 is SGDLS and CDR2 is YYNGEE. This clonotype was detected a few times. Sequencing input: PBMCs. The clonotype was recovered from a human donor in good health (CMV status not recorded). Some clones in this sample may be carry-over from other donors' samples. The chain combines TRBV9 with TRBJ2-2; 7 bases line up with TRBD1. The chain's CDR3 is CASSTRTGSNTGELFF. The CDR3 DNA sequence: TGTGCCAGCAGCACCCGGACAGGTTCGAACACCGGGGAGCTGTTTTTT.